This entry lists 7 T cell receptor beta chains sequenced from one sample in a study of blood T cell repertoires in COVID-19. Measured with immunoSEQ multiplex PCR; TCRdb has only the in-frame clones, and not every one. The table includes 200,000 to 250,000 clones, around 89% detected once. Specimen: peripheral blood. These receptors were obtained from a man aged 65 to 79 with acute or convalescent COVID-19.

V is TRBV29-1 and J is TRBJ1-1; a weak D match, TRBD1 (6 bases). The V end lost 5 bases, the J end lost 0 bases, and 16 bases lay between the germline ends. The CDR3 sequence is 15 residues long. CDR1 is SQVTM, CDR2 ANQGSEA, per germline. CDR3 in DNA: TGCAGCGTTACCAAGGGGGTGACAGTGAACACTGAAGCTTTCTTT. Translated, it gives CSVTKGVTVNTEAFF.

In its sample, this clone was seen once. The J gene is TRBJ2-7, the V gene TRBV6-2 or TRBV6-3, with 10 positions matching TRBD1. Looked up from germline, CDR1 is MNHEY and CDR2 is SVGEGT. Germline trimming cut 6 bases from V and 4 bases from J; bases unmatched to any gene: 6. This CDR3 spans 14 amino acids. The CDR3 loop reads CASSDRDRGYEQYF. The CDR3 DNA reads as TGTGCCAGCAGCGACCGGGACAGGGGATACGAGCAGTACTTC.

This rearrangement joins TRBV28 to TRBJ2-7; 9 bases line up with TRBD1. The V segment lost 0 bases and the J segment 7 bases; nucleotides outside the gene matches: 4. Germline V gives CDR1 MDHEN, CDR2 SYDVKM. The CDR3 is 14 amino acids. As DNA, the CDR3 is TGTGCCAGCAGTTTATGGGGGACAGGGAATGAGCAGTACTTC. Protein product: CASSLWGTGNEQYF.

As DNA, the CDR3 is TGTGCCAGCAGCTTAGTACGACTAGCGGGAGCCAGATGGGCAGATACGCAGTATTTT. Protein: CASSLVRLAGARWADTQYF. The chain has TRBV7-2 and TRBJ2-3, with 12 bases aligning to TRBD2. This CDR3 contains 19 residues. Looked up from germline, CDR1 is SGHTA and CDR2 is FQGNSA. V was pared by 1 base and J by 4 bases, with 12 bases of the junction left unmatched.

The chain recombines TRBV30 with TRBJ1-6, with a tentative D call TRBD1 (6 bases). Germline values: CDR1 GTSNPN, CDR2 SVGIG (reference sequence). V was shortened by 3 bases and J by 9 bases, with 21 bases between the two germline ends. The CDR3 totals 16 residues. The CDR3 region has the DNA TGTGCCTGGAGCTCAAGCGGGGGGCGGAGAATTTCACCCCTCCACTTT. Translated, it gives CAWSSSGGRRISPLHF. Together with reference TRBV30 and TRBJ1-6, the CDR3 gives the full variable domain: SQTIHQWPATLVQPVGSPLSLECTVEGTSNPNLYWYRQAAGRGLQLLFYSVGIGQISSEVPQNLSASRPQDRQFILSSKKLLLSDSGFYLCAWSSSGGRRISPLHFGNGTRLTVT.

Written as DNA, the CDR3 is TGTGCCAGCAGCGTTACTCATCAACATGGCTACACCTTC. It translates to CASSVTHQHGYTF. The chain uses TRBV27 and TRBJ1-2, with no clear D. V was trimmed by 6 bases and J by 6 bases, leaving 14 bases between them. The CDR3 is 13 residues long. Germline CDR1 is MNHEY and CDR2 is SMNVEV (reference sequence).

Details on this clone: An end of the junction differs from the germline gene, which may be a read error. This chain joins TRBV20-1 and TRBJ2-3, with D tentatively TRBD2 (6 bases). Per germline, CDR1 DFQATT and CDR2 SNEGSKA (reference sequence). CDR3 size: 9 residues. CDR3 nucleotide sequence: TGCAGTGCAGCGAACCGGGACTTTTTT. Its protein is CSAANRDFF.